Below, 30 T cell receptor beta chains from the same sample are listed, as sequenced in a study of shared clonotypes between healthy human individuals. Generated by immunoSEQ multiplex PCR, the TCRdb table keeps only in-frame clones and is missing some. The sample yields under 600,000 clones, around 79% seen once. Sequencing was performed on PBMCs. All receptors come from a woman aged 40-49 years in good health. Some clones in this sample may be carry-over from other donors' samples.

The chain links TRBV2 to TRBJ1-1; D gene uncertain. This CDR3 has 13 residues. The germline V gene encodes CDR1 SNHLY and CDR2 FYNNEI. Trimming pared 6 bases from V and 7 bases from J, leaving 15 bases between. The CDR3 loop reads CASSAFSDGEAFF. The DNA of the CDR3 is TGTGCCAGCAGCGCCTTTTCGGACGGTGAAGCTTTCTTT.

The chain uses TRBV4-2 and TRBJ2-7; unclear D gene. Trimming removed 1 base from V and 0 bases from J, with 16 bases in between. In germline, CDR1 is LGHNA, CDR2 YNFKEQ. This CDR3 contains 17 residues. CDR3 residues: CASSQVTDGGGSYEQYF. The CDR3 nucleotides read TGTGCCAGCAGCCAAGTAACAGACGGCGGCGGCTCCTACGAGCAGTACTTC.

This clone appeared a single time. Other nucleotide sequences in the sample specify the same CDR3. This chain links TRBV6-5 with TRBJ1-2; 12 bases match TRBD1. This CDR3 is built from 14 residues. The ends lost 7 bases at V and 6 bases at J; junction bases unmatched: 6. Germline V gene data show CDR1 as MNHEY and CDR2 as SVGAGI. The CDR3: CASKGTGGIDGYTF. The DNA for the CDR3 is TGTGCCAGCAAAGGGACAGGGGGCATAGATGGCTACACCTTC.

V gene TRBV15 combines with J gene TRBJ1-2; no clear D. Trimming shortened V by 8 bases and J by 6 bases, and 22 bases separated the two germline ends. The germline gives CDR1 LNHNV, CDR2 YYDKDF (reference sequence). The CDR3 loop spans 15 amino acids. The DNA for the CDR3 is TGTGCCACCCGAGGCGGGCTATTAAGGAGGGATGGCTACACCTTC. The encoded protein is CATRGGLLRRDGYTF.

The rearrangement links TRBV11-2 to TRBJ1-2; D is undetermined. V was trimmed by 0 bases and J by 7 bases, leaving 12 bases between them. Germline CDR1 is SGHAT and CDR2 is FQNNGV. The CDR3 loop spans 14 amino acids. The CDR3 sequence is CASSLDAGVGGYTF. CDR3 nucleotides: TGTGCCAGCAGCTTAGATGCCGGGGTGGGTGGCTACACCTTC.

Only one count was recorded for this clone. The V gene is TRBV7-2, the J gene TRBJ2-1, with D perhaps TRBD1 or TRBD2 (6 bases each). Germline assignment: CDR1 SGHTA and CDR2 FQGNSA. The CDR3 length is 15 residues. Trimming pared 4 bases from V and 8 bases from J, leaving 18 bases between. The CDR3 spells CASSSRRGVSYEQFF. CDR3 nucleotides: TGTGCCAGCAGCTCTAGGAGGGGGGTGAGCTATGAGCAGTTCTTC. Full variable domain (missing parts from reference TRBV7-2 and TRBJ2-1): GAGVSQSPSNKVTEKGKDVELRCDPISGHTALYWYRQSLGQGLEFLIYFQGNSAPDKSGLPSDRFSAERTGGSVSTLTIQRTQQEDSAVYLCASSSRRGVSYEQFFGPGTRLTVL.

The DNA for the CDR3 is TGTGCCAGCAGTGGATACCCGACAACGGCTCTGGCCTACGAGCAGTACTTC. Its translation is CASSGYPTTALAYEQYF. V is TRBV6-1 and J is TRBJ2-7; D not certain. The CDR3 has 17 amino acids. Germline V gene sequence: CDR1 MNHNS, CDR2 SASEGT. V was trimmed by 4 bases and J by 2 bases, leaving 21 bases between them.

The rearrangement joins TRBV7-9 to TRBJ1-1, with D unresolved. The CDR3 runs 14 residues. CDR1 is SEHNR, CDR2 FQNEAQ, per germline (reference sequence). Trimming pared 4 bases from V and 7 bases from J, leaving 16 bases between. Written as DNA, the CDR3 is TGTGCCAGCAGCTCGAGCCTCAGACGGATTGAAGCTTTCTTT. It is translated as CASSSSLRRIEAFF.

In this sample, this clone turned up a few times. The chain uses TRBV6-5 and TRBJ2-3, with no clear D. Trimming left V 8 bases short and J 6 bases short, with 12 bases between. Germline CDR1 is MNHEY and CDR2 is SVGAGI. This CDR3 comprises 12 residues. The CDR3 nucleotides are TGTGCCAGCGGACCCCTCTTGGATACGCAGTATTTT. Amino acids: CASGPLLDTQYF.

A remark on this clone: A far more abundant clone sits one base away, making this likely a read error. The V call is TRBV30, the J call TRBJ1-1; tentatively, D is TRBD1 (5 bases). Germline V gene data show CDR1 as GTSNPN and CDR2 as SVGIG (reference sequence). Trimming removed 5 bases from V and 0 bases from J, with 10 bases in between. The CDR3 runs to 13 residues. The CDR3 loop is CAWGGNMNTEAFF. The DNA of the CDR3 is TGTGCCTGGGGGGGAAACATGAACACTGAAGCTTTCTTT.

Only one count was recorded for this clone. This chain connects TRBV6-1 to TRBJ2-1; 7 positions match TRBD1. CDR3 size: 14 residues. Germline values: CDR1 MNHNS, CDR2 SASEGT. Trimming at V came to 11 bases and at J to 0 bases, leaving 7 bases not matched to a gene. CDR3 nucleotides: TGTGCCGGCGCCGGGACAGACTCCTACAATGAGCAGTTCTTC. This translates into CAGAGTDSYNEQFF.

The chain is built from TRBV11-2 and TRBJ2-1; D is ambiguous. This CDR3 is 12 amino acids long. V dropped 4 bases and J dropped 9 bases, with 10 bases sitting between them. CDR1 is SGHAT and CDR2 is FQNNGV in the germline V gene. CDR3 coding DNA: TGTGCCAGCAGCTCAAGCTTCTTTGAGCAGTTCTTC. Its translation is CASSSSFFEQFF.

The chain is built from TRBV11-3 and TRBJ2-5, with unresolved D. The V gene's germline CDR1 is SGHNT and CDR2 YENEEA. V was clipped by 1 base and J by 5 bases, with 8 bases between them. The CDR3 contains 13 residues. The CDR3 sequence: CASSLGPRETQYF. The CDR3 DNA reads TGTGCCAGCAGCTTAGGGCCTCGGGAGACCCAGTACTTC.

The chain couples TRBV7-2 to TRBJ2-5; 9 bases match TRBD2. Germline-derived CDR1 and CDR2 are SGHTA and FQGNSA. Germline trimming cut 0 bases from V and 4 bases from J; bases unmatched to any gene: 9. The length of the CDR3 is 17 residues. This CDR3 is CASSLALRASGIETQYF. In DNA, the CDR3 is TGTGCCAGCAGCTTAGCTCTACGGGCTAGCGGGATAGAGACCCAGTACTTC.

The V call is TRBV11-2, the J call TRBJ2-5, with TRBD2 matching 8 bases. V gave up 4 bases and J gave up 7 bases; unmatched junction bases: 8. The V gene's germline CDR1 is SGHAT and CDR2 FQNNGV. The CDR3 sequence is 14 residues long. The CDR3 region is CASSYSGTAGTQYF. DNA for the CDR3: TGTGCCAGCAGCTATAGCGGGACCGCCGGGACCCAGTACTTC.

This chain joins TRBV30 and TRBJ1-5; no clear D. The CDR3 length is 13 residues. V was pared by 2 bases and J by 7 bases, with 12 bases between. The germline gives CDR1 GTSNPN, CDR2 SVGIG (reference sequence). The DNA for the CDR3 is TGTGCCTGGAGTCTTGGCCCAAGCCAGCCCCAGCATTTT. The encoded protein is CAWSLGPSQPQHF.

The V gene is TRBV9, the J gene TRBJ2-7; 12 nucleotides agree with TRBD2. Germline V gene lookup returns CDR1 SGDLS and CDR2 YYNGEE. Germline trimming cut 4 bases from V and 4 bases from J; bases unmatched to any gene: 6. This CDR3 region has 15 residues. The CDR3 spells CASSLGTSGSYEQYF. CDR3 nucleotides: TGTGCCAGCAGCTTGGGGACTAGCGGGTCTTACGAGCAGTACTTC.

The chain joins TRBV11-2 to TRBJ2-7; D ambiguous. Germline V lookup: CDR1 SGHAT, CDR2 FQNNGV. The CDR3 loop spans 13 amino acids. The V end lost 4 bases, the J end lost 2 bases, and 9 bases lay between the germline ends. CDR3 sequence (DNA): TGTGCCAGCAGCTCAGGACCAACCTACGAGCAGTACTTC. Protein product: CASSSGPTYEQYF.

The CDR3, as DNA: TGTGCCAGCAGCGCAGCGGGAGTTACTATCGGTGAGCAGTTCTTC. Protein sequence: CASSAAGVTIGEQFF. The V call is TRBV7-3, the J call TRBJ2-1; TRBD2 agrees at 8 bases. Per germline, CDR1 SGHTA and CDR2 FQGTGA. This CDR3 spans 15 amino acids. Losses at the gene ends were 5 bases for V and 9 bases for J; bases not matched to a gene: 12.

This chain joins TRBV28 and TRBJ2-5, with D uncertain. Germline V lookup: CDR1 MDHEN, CDR2 SYDVKM. Trimming stripped 5 bases from V and 4 bases from J, with 8 bases between. CDR3 size: 12 residues. The CDR3 loop reads CASSTLPETQYF. The CDR3 coding sequence is TGTGCCAGCAGTACTCTCCCAGAGACCCAGTACTTC.

This chain joins TRBV19 and TRBJ1-5; D remains unclear. The germline V gene has CDR1 LNHDA and CDR2 SQIVND (reference sequence). The CDR3 covers 17 residues. The V end was cut by 4 bases, the J end by 2 bases, with 18 bases between. The CDR3 region is CASSTQYSSSGNQPQHF. The CDR3 region has the DNA TGTGCCAGTAGTACACAATACTCCTCTTCGGGCAATCAGCCCCAGCATTTT.

The V gene is TRBV7-9, the J gene TRBJ1-3; maybe TRBD1 (6 bases). The germline gives CDR1 SEHNR, CDR2 FQNEAQ (reference sequence). V was pared by 1 base and J by 0 bases, with 16 bases between. The CDR3 runs to 18 residues. The DNA of the CDR3 is TGTGCCAGCAGCTTAGAGAGGGACATTCCGAGCTCTGGAAACACCATATATTTT. It translates to CASSLERDIPSSGNTIYF.

This clone was counted many times. The chain carries TRBV4-2 and TRBJ1-1; D call uncertain. V was pared by 4 bases and J by 1 base, with 10 bases between. The CDR3 sequence is 14 residues long. CDR1 and CDR2 (germline): LGHNA, YNFKEQ. CDR3 nucleotide sequence: TGTGCCAGCAGCCTTAACCGGTGGAACACTGAAGCTTTCTTT. It specifies CASSLNRWNTEAFF.

The chain uses TRBV4-1 and TRBJ2-1, with 8 bases matching TRBD1. The CDR3 length is 16 residues. V lost 3 bases to trimming and J lost 4 bases; unmatched junction nucleotides: 8. CDR1 and CDR2 from the germline V gene are MGHRA and YSYEKL. In DNA form, the CDR3 reads TGCGCCAGCAGCCAGGGGTTTACAGGGGGGTACAATGAGCAGTTCTTC. Encoded protein: CASSQGFTGGYNEQFF.

The V call is TRBV7-9, the J call TRBJ2-3, with TRBD2 identical over 8 bases. This CDR3 region has 15 residues. The germline gives CDR1 SEHNR, CDR2 FQNEAQ (reference sequence). V was clipped by 5 bases and J by 2 bases; unmatched bases: 6. The CDR3 sequence is CASSGGGGPTDTQYF. The CDR3 DNA reads TGTGCCAGCAGCGGAGGCGGGGGGCCCACAGATACGCAGTATTTT.

The V and J genes are TRBV5-1 and TRBJ2-5, with 8 bases aligning to TRBD2. CDR3 length equals 15 residues. V was pared by 4 bases and J by 2 bases, with 7 bases of the junction left unmatched. The germline V gene has CDR1 SGHRS and CDR2 YFSETQ. CDR3 DNA: TGCGCCAGCAGCACCCGACTAGCGCCACAAGAGACCCAGTACTTC. It codes for CASSTRLAPQETQYF.

The rearrangement joins TRBV5-6 to TRBJ2-1, with 9 bases identical to TRBD1. Unmatched junction bases numbered 7, after V lost 2 bases and J lost 10 bases. This CDR3 is built from 14 residues. The germline gives CDR1 SGHDT, CDR2 YYEEEE. The CDR3 here is CASSFRDREGEQFF. The DNA of the CDR3 is TGTGCCAGCAGCTTCCGGGACAGGGAGGGGGAGCAGTTCTTC.

This chain joins TRBV5-1 and TRBJ2-2, with 11 bases fitting TRBD2. V lost 1 base to trimming and J lost 3 bases; unmatched junction nucleotides: 2. This CDR3 contains 16 residues. Per the germline V gene, CDR1 is SGHRS and CDR2 is YFSETQ. DNA for the CDR3: TGCGCCAGCAGCTTGACTAGCGGGAGCGACACCGGGGAGCTGTTTTTT. This gives the protein CASSLTSGSDTGELFF. Using reference TRBV5-1 and TRBJ2-2 for the parts outside the CDR3, the full variable domain is KAGVTQTPRYLIKTRGQQVTLSCSPISGHRSVSWYQQTPGQGLQFLFEYFSETQRNKGNFPGRFSGRQFSNSRSEMNVSTLELGDSALYLCASSLTSGSDTGELFFGEGSRLTVL.

This chain connects TRBV5-1 to TRBJ2-3, with D possibly matching TRBD1 (6 bases). CDR1 and CDR2 (germline): SGHRS, YFSETQ. CDR3 length: 14 residues. V was shortened by 4 bases and J by 5 bases, with 14 bases between the two germline ends. The CDR3 sequence: CASSPRQTGDTQYF. As DNA, the CDR3 is TGCGCCAGCAGCCCGAGACAGACAGGAGATACGCAGTATTTT.

The CDR3 nucleotides read TGCGCCAGCAGTGAACCGCCCCCCGGAGAGACCCAGTACTTC. This gives the protein CASSEPPPGETQYF. This chain links TRBV10-2 with TRBJ2-5, with unresolved D. The V end was cut by 3 bases, the J end by 4 bases, with 12 bases between. The CDR3 loop spans 14 amino acids. Germline V gene lookup returns CDR1 WSHSY and CDR2 SAAADI.